Detailed here is one T cell receptor (beta chain). Original methodology: Amplified reference gene primers provided the basis for estimating nucleated cell counts. Produced via immunoSEQ multiplex PCR; TCRdb's table is partial and in-frame only. V and J calls and clone size are copied from that table; D and trimming were computed from the DNA. The data show about 380,000 clones, 70% to 90% seen once. The data originate from a study of blood T cell repertoires in COVID-19. Study background: Acute and convalescent COVID-19 specimens originated in the United States, Italy and Spain. T cells, B-cell-depleted T cells, or PBMCs provided the cDNA or gDNA that served as material.

Cohorts were based on clinical histories the participants reported. This TCR came from a man younger than 45 who had recovered from COVID-19. The specimen was PBMCs or T cells enriched from blood (not recorded which).

The CDR3 here is CASSLGLARSYGYTF. CDR3 coding DNA: TGTGCCAGCAGCTTGGGGCTCGCCCGTTCGTATGGCTACACCTTC. The chain employs TRBV7-9 and TRBJ1-2; a weak D match, TRBD1 (5 bases). Germline-derived CDR1 and CDR2 are SEHNR and FQNEAQ (reference sequence). With 3 bases removed from V and 5 bases from J, the gap between germline ends came to 16 bases. The CDR3 is 15 amino acids.